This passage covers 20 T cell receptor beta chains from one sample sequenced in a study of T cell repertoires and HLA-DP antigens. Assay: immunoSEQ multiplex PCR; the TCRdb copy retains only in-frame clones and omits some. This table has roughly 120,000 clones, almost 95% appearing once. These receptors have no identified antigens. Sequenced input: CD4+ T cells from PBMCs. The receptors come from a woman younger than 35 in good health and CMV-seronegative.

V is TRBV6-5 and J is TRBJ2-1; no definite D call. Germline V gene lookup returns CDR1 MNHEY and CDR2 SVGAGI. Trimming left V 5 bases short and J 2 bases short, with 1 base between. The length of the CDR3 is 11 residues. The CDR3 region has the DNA TGTGCCAGCAGTCCCTACAATGAGCAGTTCTTC. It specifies CASSPYNEQFF.

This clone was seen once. CDR3 sequence: CASRGVAGFNNEQFF. The CDR3 region has the DNA TGTGCCAGCAGGGGAGTAGCGGGTTTTAACAATGAGCAGTTCTTC. The V gene is TRBV28, the J gene TRBJ2-1; TRBD2 matches at 7 bases. The CDR3 totals 15 residues. The junction had 10 bases not matched to a gene; V was cut back by 6 bases and J by 5 bases. Germline V gene lookup returns CDR1 MDHEN and CDR2 SYDVKM.

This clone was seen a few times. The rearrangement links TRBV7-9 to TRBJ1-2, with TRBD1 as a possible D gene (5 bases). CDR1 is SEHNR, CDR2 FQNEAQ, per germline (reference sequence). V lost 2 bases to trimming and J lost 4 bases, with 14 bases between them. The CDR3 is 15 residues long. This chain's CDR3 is CASSLQRGSGYGYTF. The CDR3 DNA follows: TGTGCCAGCAGCTTACAACGGGGCTCGGGCTATGGCTACACCTTC.

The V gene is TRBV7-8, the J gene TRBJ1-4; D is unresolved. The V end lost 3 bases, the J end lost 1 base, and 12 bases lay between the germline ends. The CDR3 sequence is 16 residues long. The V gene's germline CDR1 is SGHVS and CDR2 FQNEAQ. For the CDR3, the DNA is TGTGCCAGCAGCTTCCCCCCCTGGGAAACTAATGAAAAACTGTTTTTT. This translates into CASSFPPWETNEKLFF.

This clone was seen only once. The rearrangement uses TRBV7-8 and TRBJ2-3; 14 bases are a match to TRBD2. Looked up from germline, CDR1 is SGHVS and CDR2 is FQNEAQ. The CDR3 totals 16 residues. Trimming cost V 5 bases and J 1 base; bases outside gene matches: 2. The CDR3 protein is CASSEGLAGGTDTQYF. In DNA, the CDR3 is TGTGCCAGCAGCGAGGGACTAGCGGGAGGCACAGATACGCAGTATTTT. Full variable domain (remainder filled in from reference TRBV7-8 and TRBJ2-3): GAGVSQSPRYKVAKRGQDVALRCDPISGHVSLFWYQQALGQGPEFLTYFQNEAQLDKSGLPSDRFFAERPEGSVSTLKIQRTQQEDSAVYLCASSEGLAGGTDTQYFGPGTRLTVL.

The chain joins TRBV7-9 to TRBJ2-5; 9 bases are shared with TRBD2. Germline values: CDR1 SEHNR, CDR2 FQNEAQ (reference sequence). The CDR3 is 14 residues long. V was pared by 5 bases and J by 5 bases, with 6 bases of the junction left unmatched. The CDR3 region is CASSPAGGRETQYF. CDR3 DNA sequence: TGTGCCAGCAGCCCGGCGGGAGGGCGGGAGACCCAGTACTTC.

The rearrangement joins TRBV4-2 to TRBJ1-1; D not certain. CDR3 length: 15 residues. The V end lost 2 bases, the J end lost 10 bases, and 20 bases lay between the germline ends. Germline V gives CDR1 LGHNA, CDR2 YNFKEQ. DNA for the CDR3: TGTGCCAGCAGCCAACGACAAGGTCCCGACTTTCGAGCTTTCTTT. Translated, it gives CASSQRQGPDFRAFF.

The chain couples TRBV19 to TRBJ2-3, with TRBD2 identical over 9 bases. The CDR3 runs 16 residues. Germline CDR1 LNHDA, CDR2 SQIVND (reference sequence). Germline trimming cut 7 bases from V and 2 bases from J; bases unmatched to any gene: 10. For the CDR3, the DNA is TGTGCCAGTACACCTTTGCTAGCGGGGAACACAGATACGCAGTATTTT. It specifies CASTPLLAGNTDTQYF.

The DNA of the CDR3 is TGTGCCTGGATAAAGGACAGGGGGAAGGGTAATGAGCAGTTCTTC. This translates into CAWIKDRGKGNEQFF. This chain connects TRBV30 to TRBJ2-1; TRBD1 agrees at 10 bases. The trim removed 4 bases at V and 7 bases at J, leaving 10 bases unmatched. CDR3 size: 15 residues. Germline V gene data show CDR1 as GTSNPN and CDR2 as SVGIG (reference sequence).

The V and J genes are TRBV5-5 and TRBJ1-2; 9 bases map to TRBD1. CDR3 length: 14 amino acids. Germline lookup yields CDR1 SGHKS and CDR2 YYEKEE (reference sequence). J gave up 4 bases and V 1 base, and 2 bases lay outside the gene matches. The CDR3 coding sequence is TGTGCCAGCAGCTTGACGACAGGGGGCTATGGCTACACCTTC. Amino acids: CASSLTTGGYGYTF.

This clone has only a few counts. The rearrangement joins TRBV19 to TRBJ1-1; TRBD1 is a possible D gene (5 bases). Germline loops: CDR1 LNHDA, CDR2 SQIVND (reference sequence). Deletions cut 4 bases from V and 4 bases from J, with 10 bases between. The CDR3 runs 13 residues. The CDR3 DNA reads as TGTGCCAGTAGTACAGGGTGGGGCACTGAAGCTTTCTTT. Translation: CASSTGWGTEAFF. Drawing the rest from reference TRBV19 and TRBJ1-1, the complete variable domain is DGGITQSPKYLFRKEGQNVTLSCEQNLNHDAMYWYRQDPGQGLRLIYYSQIVNDFQKGDIAEGYSVSREKKESFPLTVTSAQKNPTAFYLCASSTGWGTEAFFGQGTRLTVV.

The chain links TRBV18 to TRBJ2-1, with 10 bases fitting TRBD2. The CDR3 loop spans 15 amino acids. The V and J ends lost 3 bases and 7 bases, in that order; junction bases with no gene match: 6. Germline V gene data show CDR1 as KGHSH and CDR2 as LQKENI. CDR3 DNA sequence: TGTGCCAGCTCACCGGGGACTAGCGCGAGGAATGAGCAGTTCTTC. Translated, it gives CASSPGTSARNEQFF.

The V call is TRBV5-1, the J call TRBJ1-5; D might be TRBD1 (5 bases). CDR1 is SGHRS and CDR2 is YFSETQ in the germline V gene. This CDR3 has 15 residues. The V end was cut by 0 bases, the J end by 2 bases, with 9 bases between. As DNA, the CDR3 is TGCGCCAGCAGCTTGGAATCGGGACGCAATCAGCCCCAGCATTTT. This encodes CASSLESGRNQPQHF.

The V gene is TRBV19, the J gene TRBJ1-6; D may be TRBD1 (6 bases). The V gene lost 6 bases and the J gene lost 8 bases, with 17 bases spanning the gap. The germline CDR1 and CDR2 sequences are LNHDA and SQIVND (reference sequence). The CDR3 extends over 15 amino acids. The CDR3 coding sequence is TGTGCCAGTAGGAGTTGGACAGAATCATATTCACCCCTCCACTTT. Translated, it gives CASRSWTESYSPLHF.

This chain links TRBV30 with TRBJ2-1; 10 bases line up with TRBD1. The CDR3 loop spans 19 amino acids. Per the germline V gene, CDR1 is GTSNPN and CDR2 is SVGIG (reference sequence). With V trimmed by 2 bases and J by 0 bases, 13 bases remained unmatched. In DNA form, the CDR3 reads TGTGCCTGGAGTTTCCGAGGGACAGGGGCGAGCGGCTCCTACAATGAGCAGTTCTTC. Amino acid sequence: CAWSFRGTGASGSYNEQFF.

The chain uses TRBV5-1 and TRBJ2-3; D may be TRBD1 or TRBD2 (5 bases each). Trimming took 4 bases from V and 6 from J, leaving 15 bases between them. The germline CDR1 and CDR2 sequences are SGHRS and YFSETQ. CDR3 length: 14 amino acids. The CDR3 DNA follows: TGCGCCAGCAGCACGGGGACCCTTAAGGATACGCAGTATTTT. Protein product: CASSTGTLKDTQYF.

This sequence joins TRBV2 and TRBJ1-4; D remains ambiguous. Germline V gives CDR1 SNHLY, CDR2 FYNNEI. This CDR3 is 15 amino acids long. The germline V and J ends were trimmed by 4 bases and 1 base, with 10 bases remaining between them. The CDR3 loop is CASSAVGVTNEKLFF. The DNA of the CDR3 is TGTGCCAGCAGTGCGGTCGGGGTAACTAATGAAAAACTGTTTTTT. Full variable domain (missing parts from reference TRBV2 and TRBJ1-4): EPEVTQTPSHQVTQMGQEVILRCVPISNHLYFYWYRQILGQKVEFLVSFYNNEISEKSEIFDDQFSVERPDGSNFTLKIRSTKLEDSAMYFCASSAVGVTNEKLFFGSGTQLSVL.

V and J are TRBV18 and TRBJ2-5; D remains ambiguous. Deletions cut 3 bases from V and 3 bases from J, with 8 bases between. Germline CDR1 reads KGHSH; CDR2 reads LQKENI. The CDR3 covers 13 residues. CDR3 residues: CASSPLLEETQYF. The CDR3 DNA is TGTGCCAGCTCACCCCTACTTGAAGAGACCCAGTACTTC.

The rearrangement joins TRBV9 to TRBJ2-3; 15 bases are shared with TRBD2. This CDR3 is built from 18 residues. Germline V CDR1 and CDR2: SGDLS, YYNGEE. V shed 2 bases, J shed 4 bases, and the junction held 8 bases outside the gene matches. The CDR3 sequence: CASSVRSGLAGGADTQYF. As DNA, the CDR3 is TGTGCCAGCAGCGTTAGGTCGGGACTAGCGGGGGGAGCAGATACGCAGTATTTT.

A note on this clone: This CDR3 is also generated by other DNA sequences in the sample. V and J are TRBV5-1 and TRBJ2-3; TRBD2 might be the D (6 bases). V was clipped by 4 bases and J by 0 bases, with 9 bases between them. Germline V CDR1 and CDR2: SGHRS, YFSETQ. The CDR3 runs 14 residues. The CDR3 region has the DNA TGCGCCAGCAGCAGCGGGTTAAGCACAGATACGCAGTATTTT. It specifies CASSSGLSTDTQYF.